This T cell receptor beta chain was captured in a study of blood T cells in healthy people across ages. Study-wide background: Capturing about one barcoded beta molecule per two T cells was achieved by template switching. Whole-study results and caveats: More naive CD4+ cells and higher diversity marked long-lived donors relative to aged donors.

Then a second PCR, running roughly 6 to 11 cycles, was carried out with a sample-barcoded 5' primer and a J-beta primer mix. TCRdb re-analysed the 5' RACE reads in MiXCR, keeping a single row per CDR3 protein. The data hold around 1.1 million distinct CDR3 sequences, with roughly two fifths observed a single time. Germline V lookup: CDR1 SQVTM, CDR2 ANQGSEA. The CDR3 is made up of 12 amino acids. V was trimmed by 2 bases and J by 10 bases, leaving 12 bases between them. Comments on this clonotype: As yet, its antigen is unknown.

The receptor was derived from a man aged 18-30 years in good health. The V call is TRBV29-1, the J call TRBJ2-1; D is unresolved. Material: blood. The CDR3 protein is CSVERGPYEQFF. The CDR3 DNA is TGCAGCGTTGAACGAGGACCCTACGAGCAGTTCTTC.